This entry lists 5 T cell receptor beta chains sequenced from one sample in a study of blood T cells in healthy people across ages. The second PCR ran roughly 7 to 11 cycles with a sample-barcoded 5' primer and J-beta primers. A single record per CDR3 protein comes from TCRdb applying MiXCR to the 5' RACE reads. The sample has approximately 800,000 distinct CDR3 sequences, 62% seen once; the top ten hold 25% to 35%. What was sequenced was blood. The receptors come from a man aged 25 to 45 in good health.

Only a few counts were recorded for this clonotype. The chain joins TRBV2 to TRBJ2-6, with 8 bases fitting TRBD1. This CDR3 spans 16 amino acids. V lost 6 bases to trimming and J lost 2 bases; unmatched junction nucleotides: 6. Germline CDR1 and CDR2: SNHLY and FYNNEI. The CDR3 spells CASRRDRSPGANVLTF. The CDR3 DNA is TGTGCCAGCAGGCGGGACAGGAGCCCTGGGGCCAACGTCCTGACTTTC.

V gene TRBV6-1 combines with J gene TRBJ2-5, with TRBD2 identical over 8 bases. The V gene's germline CDR1 is MNHNS and CDR2 SASEGT. The CDR3 loop spans 15 amino acids. Losses at the gene ends were 1 base for V and 2 bases for J; bases not matched to a gene: 3. Here the CDR3 DNA reads TGTGCCAGCAGTGAAGGAGCGGGGGTGCAAGAGACCCAGTACTTC. Protein product: CASSEGAGVQETQYF.

This clonotype was found a few times. The rearrangement links TRBV11-3 to TRBJ2-5, with D perhaps matching TRBD2 (5 bases). The better agreement between TRBJ2-7 and the DNA end casts doubt on the J call. Germline CDR1 reads SGHNT; CDR2 reads YENEEA. CDR3 length equals 15 residues. The CDR3 spells CASSQGSDLSYEQYF. The CDR3 coding sequence is TGTGCCAGCAGCCAAGGGTCGGACTTAAGCTACGAGCAGTACTTC.

This clonotype was seen a handful of times. The gene calls are TRBV5-1 and TRBJ2-6; D gene unclear. The germline CDR1 and CDR2 sequences are SGHRS and YFSETQ. This CDR3 spans 16 amino acids. V lost 0 bases to trimming and J lost 0 bases, with 7 bases between them. CDR3 region: CASSLGTISGANVLTF. Here the CDR3 DNA reads TGCGCCAGCAGCTTGGGTACGATCTCTGGGGCCAACGTCCTGACTTTC.

The chain has TRBV14 and TRBJ2-3, with no clear D. Germline CDR1 is SGHDN and CDR2 is FVKESK. Trimming took 0 bases from V and 4 from J, leaving 8 bases between them. This CDR3 is built from 14 residues. CDR3 loop: CASSQELAPDTQYF. As DNA, the CDR3 is TGTGCCAGCAGCCAAGAATTGGCGCCAGATACGCAGTATTTT.